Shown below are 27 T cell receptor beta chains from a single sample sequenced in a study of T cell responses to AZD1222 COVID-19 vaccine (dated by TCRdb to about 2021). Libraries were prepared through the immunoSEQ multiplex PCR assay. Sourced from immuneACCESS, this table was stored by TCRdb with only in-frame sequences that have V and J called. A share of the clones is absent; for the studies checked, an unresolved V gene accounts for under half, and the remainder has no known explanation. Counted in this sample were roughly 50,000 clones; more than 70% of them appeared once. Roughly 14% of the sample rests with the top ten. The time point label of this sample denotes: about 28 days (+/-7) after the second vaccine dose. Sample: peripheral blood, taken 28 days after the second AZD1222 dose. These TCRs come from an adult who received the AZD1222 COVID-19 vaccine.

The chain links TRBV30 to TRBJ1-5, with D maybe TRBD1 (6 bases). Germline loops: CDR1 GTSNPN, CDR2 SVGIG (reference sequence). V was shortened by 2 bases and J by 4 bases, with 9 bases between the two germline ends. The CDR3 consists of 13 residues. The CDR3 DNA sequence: TGTGCCTGGAGTACGGGGGCTAATCAGCCCCAGCATTTT. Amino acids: CAWSTGANQPQHF.

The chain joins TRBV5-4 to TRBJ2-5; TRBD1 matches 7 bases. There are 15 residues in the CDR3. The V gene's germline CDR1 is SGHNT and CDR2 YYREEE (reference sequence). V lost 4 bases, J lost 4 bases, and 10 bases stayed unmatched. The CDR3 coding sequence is TGTGCCAGCAGCGAACAGACAGGGAAGGGAGAGACCCAGTACTTC. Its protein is CASSEQTGKGETQYF.

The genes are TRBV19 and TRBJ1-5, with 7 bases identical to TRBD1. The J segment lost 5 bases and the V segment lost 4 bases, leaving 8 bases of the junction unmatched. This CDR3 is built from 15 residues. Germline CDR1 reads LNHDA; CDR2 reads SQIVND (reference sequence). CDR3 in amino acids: CASSRGQSPDQPQHF. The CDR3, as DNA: TGTGCCAGTAGTAGGGGACAGTCGCCAGATCAGCCCCAGCATTTT. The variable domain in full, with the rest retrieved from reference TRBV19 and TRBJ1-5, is DGGITQSPKYLFRKEGQNVTLSCEQNLNHDAMYWYRQDPGQGLRLIYYSQIVNDFQKGDIAEGYSVSREKKESFPLTVTSAQKNPTAFYLCASSRGQSPDQPQHFGDGTRLSIL.

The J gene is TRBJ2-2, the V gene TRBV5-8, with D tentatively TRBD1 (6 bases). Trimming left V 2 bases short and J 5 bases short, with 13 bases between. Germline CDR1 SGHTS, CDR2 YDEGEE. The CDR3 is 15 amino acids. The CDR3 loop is CASSFPGAATGELFF. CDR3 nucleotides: TGTGCCAGCAGCTTCCCAGGGGCTGCAACCGGGGAGCTGTTTTTT.

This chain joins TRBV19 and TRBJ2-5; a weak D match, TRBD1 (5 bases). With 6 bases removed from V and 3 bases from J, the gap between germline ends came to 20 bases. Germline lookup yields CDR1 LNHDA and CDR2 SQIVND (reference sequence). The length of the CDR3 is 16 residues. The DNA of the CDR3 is TGTGCCAGTAGCCCTATTCAAGGTGACAGAAAAGAGACCCAGTACTTC. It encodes CASSPIQGDRKETQYF.

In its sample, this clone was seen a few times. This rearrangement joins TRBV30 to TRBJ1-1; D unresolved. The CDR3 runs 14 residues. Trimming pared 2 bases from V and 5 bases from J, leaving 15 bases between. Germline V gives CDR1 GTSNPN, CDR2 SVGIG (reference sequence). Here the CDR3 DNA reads TGTGCCTGGAGTTTCGGGTCGGAAGGGACTGAAGCTTTCTTT. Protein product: CAWSFGSEGTEAFF.

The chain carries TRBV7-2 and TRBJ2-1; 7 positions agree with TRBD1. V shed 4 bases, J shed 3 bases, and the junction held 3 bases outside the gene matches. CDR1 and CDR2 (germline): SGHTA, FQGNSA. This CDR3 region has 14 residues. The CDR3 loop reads CASSSRGLYNEQFF. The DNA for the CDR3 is TGTGCCAGCAGCTCTAGGGGGCTCTACAATGAGCAGTTCTTC.

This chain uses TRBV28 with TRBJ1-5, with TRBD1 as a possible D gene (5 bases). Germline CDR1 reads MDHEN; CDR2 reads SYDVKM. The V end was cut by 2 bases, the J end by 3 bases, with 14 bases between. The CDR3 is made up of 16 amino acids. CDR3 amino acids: CASSLDRGAYNQPQHF. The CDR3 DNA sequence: TGTGCCAGCAGTTTAGACCGGGGCGCGTACAATCAGCCCCAGCATTTT.

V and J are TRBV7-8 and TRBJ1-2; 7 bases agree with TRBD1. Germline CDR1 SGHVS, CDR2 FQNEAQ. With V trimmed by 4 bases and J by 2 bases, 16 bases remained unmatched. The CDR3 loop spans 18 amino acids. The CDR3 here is CASSYLGQGVSPNYGYTF. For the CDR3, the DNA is TGTGCCAGCAGCTACCTCGGCCAGGGGGTGTCCCCGAACTATGGCTACACCTTC.

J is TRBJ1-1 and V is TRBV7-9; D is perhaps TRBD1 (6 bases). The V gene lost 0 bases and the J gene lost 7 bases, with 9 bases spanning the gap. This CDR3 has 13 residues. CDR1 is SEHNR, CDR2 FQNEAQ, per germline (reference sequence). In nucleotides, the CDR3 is TGTGCCAGCAGCTTAGCGGGGGCGGGTGAAGCTTTCTTT. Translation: CASSLAGAGEAFF.

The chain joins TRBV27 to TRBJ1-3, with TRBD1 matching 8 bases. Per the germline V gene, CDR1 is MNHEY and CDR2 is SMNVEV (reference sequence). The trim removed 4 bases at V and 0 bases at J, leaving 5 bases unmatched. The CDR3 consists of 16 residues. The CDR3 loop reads CASSSDRGRSGNTIYF. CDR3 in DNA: TGTGCCAGCAGTTCCGACAGGGGACGCTCTGGAAACACCATATATTTT.

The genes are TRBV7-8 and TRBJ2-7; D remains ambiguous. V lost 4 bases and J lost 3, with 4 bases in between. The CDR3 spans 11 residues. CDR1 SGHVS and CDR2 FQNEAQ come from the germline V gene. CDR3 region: CASSSNYEQYF. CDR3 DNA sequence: TGTGCCAGCAGCTCCAACTACGAGCAGTACTTC.

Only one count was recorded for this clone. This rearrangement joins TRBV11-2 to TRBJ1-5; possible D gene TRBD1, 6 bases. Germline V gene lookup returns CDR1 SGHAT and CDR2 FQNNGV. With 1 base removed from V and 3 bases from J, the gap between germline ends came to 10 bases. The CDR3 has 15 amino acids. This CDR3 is CASSLGGQINQPQHF. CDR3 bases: TGTGCCAGCAGCTTAGGGGGACAAATCAATCAGCCCCAGCATTTT.

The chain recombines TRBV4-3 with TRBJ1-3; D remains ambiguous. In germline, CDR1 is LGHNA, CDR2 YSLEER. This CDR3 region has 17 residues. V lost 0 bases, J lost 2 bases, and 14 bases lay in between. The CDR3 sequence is CASSQDRPGVAGNTIYF. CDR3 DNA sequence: TGCGCCAGCAGCCAAGATCGTCCCGGGGTGGCTGGAAACACCATATATTTT.

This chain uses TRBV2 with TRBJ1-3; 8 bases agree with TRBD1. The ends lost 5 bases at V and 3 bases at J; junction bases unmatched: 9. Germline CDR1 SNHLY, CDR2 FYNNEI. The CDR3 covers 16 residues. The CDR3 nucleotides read TGTGCCAGCAGTCCCGGACAGGGAACCAGTGGAAACACCATATATTTT. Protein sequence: CASSPGQGTSGNTIYF.

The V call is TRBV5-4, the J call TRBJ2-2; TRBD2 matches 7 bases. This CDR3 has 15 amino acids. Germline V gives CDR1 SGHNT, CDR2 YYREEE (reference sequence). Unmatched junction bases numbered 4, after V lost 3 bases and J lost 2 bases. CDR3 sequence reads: CASSWGGPNTGELFF. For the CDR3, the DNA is TGTGCCAGCAGCTGGGGGGGACCTAACACCGGGGAGCTGTTTTTT.

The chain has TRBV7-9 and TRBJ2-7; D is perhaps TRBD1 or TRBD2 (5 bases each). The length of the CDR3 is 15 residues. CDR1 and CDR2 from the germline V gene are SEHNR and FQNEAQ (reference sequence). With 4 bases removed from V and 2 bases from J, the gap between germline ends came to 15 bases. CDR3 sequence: CASSYTGTGTYEQYF. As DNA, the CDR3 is TGTGCCAGCAGCTATACGGGGACGGGTACCTACGAGCAGTACTTC.

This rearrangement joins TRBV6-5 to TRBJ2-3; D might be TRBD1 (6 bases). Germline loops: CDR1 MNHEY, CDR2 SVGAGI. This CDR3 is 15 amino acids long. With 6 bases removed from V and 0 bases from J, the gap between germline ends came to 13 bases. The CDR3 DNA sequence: TGTGCCAGCAGACAACCGGGACAAAGCACAGATACGCAGTATTTT. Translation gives CASRQPGQSTDTQYF.

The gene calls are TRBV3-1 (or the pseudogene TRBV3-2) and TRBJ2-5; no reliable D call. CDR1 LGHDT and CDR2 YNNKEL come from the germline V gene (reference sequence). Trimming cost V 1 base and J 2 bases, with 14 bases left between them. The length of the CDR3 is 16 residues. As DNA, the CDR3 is TGTGCCAGCAGCCAAGTCCCCGGCTTACTGCAAGAGACCCAGTACTTC. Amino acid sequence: CASSQVPGLLQETQYF.

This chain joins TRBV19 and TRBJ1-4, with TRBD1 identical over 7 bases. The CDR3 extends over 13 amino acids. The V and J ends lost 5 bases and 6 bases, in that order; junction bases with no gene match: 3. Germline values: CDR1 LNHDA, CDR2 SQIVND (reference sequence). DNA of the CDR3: TGTGCCAGTAGTGGGGACAGAGATGAAAAACTGTTTTTT. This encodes CASSGDRDEKLFF.

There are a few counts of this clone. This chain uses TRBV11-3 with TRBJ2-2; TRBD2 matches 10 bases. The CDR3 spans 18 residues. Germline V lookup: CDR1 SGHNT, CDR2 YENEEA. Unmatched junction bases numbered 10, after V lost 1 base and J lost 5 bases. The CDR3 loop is CASSLGASGSSRTGELFF. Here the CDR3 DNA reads TGTGCCAGCAGCTTAGGGGCTAGCGGGAGCTCGCGGACCGGGGAGCTGTTTTTT. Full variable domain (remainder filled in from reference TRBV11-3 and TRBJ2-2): EAGVVQSPRYKIIEKKQPVAFWCNPISGHNTLYWYLQNLGQGPELLIRYENEEAVDDSQLPKDRFSAERLKGVDSTLKIQPAELGDSAVYLCASSLGASGSSRTGELFFGEGSRLTVL.

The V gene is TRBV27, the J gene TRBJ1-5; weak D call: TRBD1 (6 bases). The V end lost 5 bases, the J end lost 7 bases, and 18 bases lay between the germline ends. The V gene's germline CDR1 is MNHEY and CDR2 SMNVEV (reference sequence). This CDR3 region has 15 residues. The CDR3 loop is CASSPGAGVRQPQHF. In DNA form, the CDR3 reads TGTGCCAGCAGTCCCGGGGCAGGGGTAAGGCAGCCCCAGCATTTT.

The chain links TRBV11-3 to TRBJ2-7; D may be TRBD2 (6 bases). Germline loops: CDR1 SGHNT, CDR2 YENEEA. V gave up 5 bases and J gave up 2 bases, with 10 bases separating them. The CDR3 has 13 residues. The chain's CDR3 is CASSLSGPYEQYF. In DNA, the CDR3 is TGTGCCAGCAGCCTTAGCGGCCCCTACGAGCAGTACTTC.

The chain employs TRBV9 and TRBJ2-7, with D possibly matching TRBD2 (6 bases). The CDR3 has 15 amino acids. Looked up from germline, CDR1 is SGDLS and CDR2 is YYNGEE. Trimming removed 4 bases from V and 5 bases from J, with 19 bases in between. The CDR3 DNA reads TGTGCCAGCAGCCCCCGCCCAGGAGGGATAGACGAGCAGTACTTC. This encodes CASSPRPGGIDEQYF.

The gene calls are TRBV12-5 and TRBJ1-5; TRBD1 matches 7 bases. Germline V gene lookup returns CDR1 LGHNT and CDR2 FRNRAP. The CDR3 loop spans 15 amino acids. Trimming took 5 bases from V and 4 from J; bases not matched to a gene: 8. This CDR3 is CASGLLTGSNQPQHF. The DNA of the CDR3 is TGTGCTAGTGGTCTCCTGACAGGGTCTAATCAGCCCCAGCATTTT.

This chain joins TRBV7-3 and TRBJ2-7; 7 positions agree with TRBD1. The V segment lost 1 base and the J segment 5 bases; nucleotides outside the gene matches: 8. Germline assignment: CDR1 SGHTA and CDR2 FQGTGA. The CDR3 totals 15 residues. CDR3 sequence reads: CASSLIGGASDEQYF. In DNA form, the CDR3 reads TGTGCCAGCAGCTTAATAGGGGGCGCTTCGGACGAGCAGTACTTC.

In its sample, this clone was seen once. The CDR3 loop is CASSPGGSGSFNEQFF. CDR3 nucleotide sequence: TGTGCCAGCAGCCCCGGTGGTAGCGGGAGTTTCAATGAGCAGTTCTTC. The V gene is TRBV7-2, the J gene TRBJ2-1; TRBD2 agrees at 9 bases. This CDR3 contains 16 residues. CDR1 is SGHTA, CDR2 FQGNSA, per germline. With 5 bases clipped from V and 6 bases from J, the junction kept 11 bases outside the gene matches.